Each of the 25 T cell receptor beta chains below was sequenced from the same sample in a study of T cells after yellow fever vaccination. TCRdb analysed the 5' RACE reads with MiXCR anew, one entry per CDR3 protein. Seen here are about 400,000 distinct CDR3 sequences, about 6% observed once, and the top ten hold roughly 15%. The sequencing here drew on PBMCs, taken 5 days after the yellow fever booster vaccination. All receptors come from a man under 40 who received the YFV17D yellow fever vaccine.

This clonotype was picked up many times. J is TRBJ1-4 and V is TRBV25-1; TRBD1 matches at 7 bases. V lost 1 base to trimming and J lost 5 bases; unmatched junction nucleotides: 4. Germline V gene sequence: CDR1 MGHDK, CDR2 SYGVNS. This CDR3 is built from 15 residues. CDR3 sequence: CASSESDRPNEKLFF. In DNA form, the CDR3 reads TGTGCCAGCAGTGAATCGGACAGGCCAAATGAAAAACTGTTTTTT.

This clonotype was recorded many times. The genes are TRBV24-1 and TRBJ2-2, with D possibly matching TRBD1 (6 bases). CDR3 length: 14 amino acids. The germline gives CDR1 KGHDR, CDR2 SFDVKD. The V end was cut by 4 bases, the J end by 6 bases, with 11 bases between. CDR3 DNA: TGTGCCACCAGTGACCCAACAGGGCCCGGGGAGCTGTTTTTT. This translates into CATSDPTGPGELFF.

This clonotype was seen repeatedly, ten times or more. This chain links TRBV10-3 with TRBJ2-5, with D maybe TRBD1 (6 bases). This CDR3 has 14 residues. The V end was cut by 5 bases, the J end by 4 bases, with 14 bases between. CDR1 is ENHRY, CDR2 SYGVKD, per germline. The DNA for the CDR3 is TGTGCCATCAGTTTGGGCAGGGGTGGAGAGACCCAGTACTTC. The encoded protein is CAISLGRGGETQYF.

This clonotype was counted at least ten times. The chain's CDR3 is CATAQGNSGANVLTF. The CDR3 bases are TGTGCCACCGCACAGGGGAACTCTGGGGCCAACGTCCTGACTTTC. The V gene is TRBV10-3, the J gene TRBJ2-6; 7 bases line up with TRBD1. Germline CDR1 ENHRY, CDR2 SYGVKD. The CDR3 sequence is 15 residues long. V shed 10 bases, J shed 0 bases, and the junction held 6 bases outside the gene matches.

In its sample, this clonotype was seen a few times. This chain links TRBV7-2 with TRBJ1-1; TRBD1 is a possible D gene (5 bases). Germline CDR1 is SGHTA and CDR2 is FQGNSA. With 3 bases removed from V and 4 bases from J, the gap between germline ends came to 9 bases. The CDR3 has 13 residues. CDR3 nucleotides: TGTGCCAGCAGCTTCGCAGGGAGCACTGAAGCTTTCTTT. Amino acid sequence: CASSFAGSTEAFF.

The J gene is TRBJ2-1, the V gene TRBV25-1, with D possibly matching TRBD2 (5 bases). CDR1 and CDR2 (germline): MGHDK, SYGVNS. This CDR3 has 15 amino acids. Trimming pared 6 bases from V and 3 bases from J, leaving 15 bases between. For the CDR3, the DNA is TGTGCCAGCAGATCTGGGGTAGGGAGCTACAATGAGCAGTTCTTC. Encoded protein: CASRSGVGSYNEQFF.

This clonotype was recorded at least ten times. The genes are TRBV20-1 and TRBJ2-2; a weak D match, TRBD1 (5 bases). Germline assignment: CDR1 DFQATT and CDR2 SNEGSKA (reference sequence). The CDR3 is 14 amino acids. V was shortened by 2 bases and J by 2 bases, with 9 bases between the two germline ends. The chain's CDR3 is CSARTGVNTGELFF. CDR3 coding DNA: TGCAGTGCTAGAACAGGAGTCAACACCGGGGAGCTGTTTTTT.

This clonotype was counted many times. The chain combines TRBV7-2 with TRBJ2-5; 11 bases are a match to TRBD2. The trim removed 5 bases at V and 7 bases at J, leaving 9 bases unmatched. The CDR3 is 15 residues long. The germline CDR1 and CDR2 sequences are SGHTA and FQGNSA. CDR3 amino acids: CASSLGTSGGGTQYF. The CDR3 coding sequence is TGTGCCAGCAGCCTGGGGACTAGCGGAGGGGGGACCCAGTACTTC.

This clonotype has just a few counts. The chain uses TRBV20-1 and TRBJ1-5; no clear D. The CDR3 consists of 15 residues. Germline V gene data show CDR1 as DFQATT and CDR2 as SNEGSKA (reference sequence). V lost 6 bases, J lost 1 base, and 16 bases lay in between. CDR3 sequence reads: CSAHNVDRSNQPQHF. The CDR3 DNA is TGCAGTGCGCATAATGTGGACCGAAGCAATCAGCCCCAGCATTTT.

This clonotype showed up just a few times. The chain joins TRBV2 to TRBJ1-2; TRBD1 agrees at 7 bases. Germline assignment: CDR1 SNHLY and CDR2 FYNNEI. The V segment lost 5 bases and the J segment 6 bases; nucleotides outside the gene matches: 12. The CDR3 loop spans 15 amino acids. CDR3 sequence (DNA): TGTGCCAGCAGTCCAAGATTACAGGGGACGGATGGCTACACCTTC. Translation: CASSPRLQGTDGYTF.

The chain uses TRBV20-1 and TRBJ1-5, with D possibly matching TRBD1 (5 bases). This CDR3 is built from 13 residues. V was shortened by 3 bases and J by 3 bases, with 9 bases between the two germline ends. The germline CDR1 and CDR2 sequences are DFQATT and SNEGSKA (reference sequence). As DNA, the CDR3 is TGCAGTGCTAGGAGACAGATCAATCAGCCCCAGCATTTT. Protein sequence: CSARRQINQPQHF.

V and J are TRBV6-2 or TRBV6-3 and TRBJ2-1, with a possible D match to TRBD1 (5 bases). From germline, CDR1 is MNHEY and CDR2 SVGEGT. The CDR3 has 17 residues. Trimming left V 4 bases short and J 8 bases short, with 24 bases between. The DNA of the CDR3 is TGTGCCAGCAGTTTCCCCTCCCGGTTAGGGGTTACATATGAGCAGTTCTTC. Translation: CASSFPSRLGVTYEQFF.

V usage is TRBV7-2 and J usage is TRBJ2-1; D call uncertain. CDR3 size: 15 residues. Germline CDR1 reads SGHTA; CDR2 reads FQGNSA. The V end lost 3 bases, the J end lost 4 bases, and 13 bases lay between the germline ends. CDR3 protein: CASSFGPGVYNEQFF. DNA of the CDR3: TGTGCCAGCAGCTTTGGCCCCGGAGTGTACAATGAGCAGTTCTTC.

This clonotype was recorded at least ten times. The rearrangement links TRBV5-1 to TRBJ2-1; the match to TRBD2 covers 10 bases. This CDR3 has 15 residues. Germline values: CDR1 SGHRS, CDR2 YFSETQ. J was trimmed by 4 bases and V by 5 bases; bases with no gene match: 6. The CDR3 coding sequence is TGCGCCAGCAGAGATCTAGCGGGAGAGTACAATGAGCAGTTCTTC. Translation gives CASRDLAGEYNEQFF.

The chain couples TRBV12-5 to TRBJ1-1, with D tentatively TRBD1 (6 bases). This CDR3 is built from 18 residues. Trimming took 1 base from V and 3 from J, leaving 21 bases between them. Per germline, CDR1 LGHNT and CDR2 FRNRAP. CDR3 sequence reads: CASGLAKKGDLGDTEAFF. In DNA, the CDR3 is TGTGCTAGTGGTTTGGCCAAGAAGGGGGACCTGGGCGACACTGAAGCTTTCTTT. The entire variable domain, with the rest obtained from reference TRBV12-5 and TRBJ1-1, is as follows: DARVTQTPRHKVTEMGQEVTMRCQPILGHNTVFWYRQTMMQGLELLAYFRNRAPLDDSGMPKDRFSAEMPDATLATLKIQPSEPRDSAVYFCASGLAKKGDLGDTEAFFGQGTRLTVV.

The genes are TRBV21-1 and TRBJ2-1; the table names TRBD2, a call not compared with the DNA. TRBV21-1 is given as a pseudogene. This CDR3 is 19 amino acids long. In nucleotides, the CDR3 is TGTGCCAGCAGCAAAGGGGGTAGAGTCCCGGCAAGCTCCTACAATGAGCAGTTCTTC. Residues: CASSKGGRVPASSYNEQFF.

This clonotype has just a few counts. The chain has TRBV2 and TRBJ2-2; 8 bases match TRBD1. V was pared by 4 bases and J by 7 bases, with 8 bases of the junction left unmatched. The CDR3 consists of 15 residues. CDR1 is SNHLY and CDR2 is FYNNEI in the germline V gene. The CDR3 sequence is CASSGGQVLFGELFF. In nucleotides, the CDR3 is TGTGCCAGCAGTGGGGGACAGGTTTTGTTCGGGGAGCTGTTTTTT.

CDR3 amino acids: CASSFAQGVNQPQHF. The CDR3 DNA reads TGTGCCAGCAGTTTTGCGCAGGGGGTCAATCAGCCCCAGCATTTT. This sequence joins TRBV27 and TRBJ1-5, with 7 bases aligning to TRBD1. The germline CDR1 and CDR2 sequences are MNHEY and SMNVEV (reference sequence). V shed 3 bases, J shed 3 bases, and the junction held 5 bases outside the gene matches. CDR3 size: 15 residues.

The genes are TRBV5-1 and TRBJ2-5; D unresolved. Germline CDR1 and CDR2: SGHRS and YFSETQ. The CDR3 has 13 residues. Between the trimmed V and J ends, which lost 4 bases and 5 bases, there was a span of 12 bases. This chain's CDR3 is CASSPEQFETQYF. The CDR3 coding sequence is TGCGCCAGCAGCCCCGAACAATTTGAGACCCAGTACTTC.

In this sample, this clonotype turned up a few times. CDR3 protein: CSVVASRGELFF. In DNA, the CDR3 is TGCAGCGTTGTGGCGAGCAGAGGGGAGCTGTTTTTT. The rearrangement uses TRBV29-1 and TRBJ2-2; D ambiguous. The V end lost 4 bases, the J end lost 8 bases, and 11 bases lay between the germline ends. The CDR3 consists of 12 residues. CDR1 and CDR2 from the germline V gene are SQVTM and ANQGSEA.

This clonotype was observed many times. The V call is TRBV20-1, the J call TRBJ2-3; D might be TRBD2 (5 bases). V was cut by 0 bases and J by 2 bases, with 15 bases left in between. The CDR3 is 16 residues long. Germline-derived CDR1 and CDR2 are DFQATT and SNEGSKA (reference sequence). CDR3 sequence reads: CSAREGKRLHTDTQYF. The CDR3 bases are TGCAGTGCTAGAGAAGGGAAGCGGCTCCACACAGATACGCAGTATTTT.

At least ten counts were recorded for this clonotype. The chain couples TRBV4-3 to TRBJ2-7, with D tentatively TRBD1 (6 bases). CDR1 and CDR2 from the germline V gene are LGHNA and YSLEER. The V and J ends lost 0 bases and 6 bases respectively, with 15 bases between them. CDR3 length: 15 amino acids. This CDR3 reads CASSQERFRDIEQYF. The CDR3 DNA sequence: TGCGCCAGCAGCCAAGAAAGATTCAGGGACATCGAGCAGTACTTC.

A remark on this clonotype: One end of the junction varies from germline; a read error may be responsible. In nucleotides, the CDR3 is TGTGCCAGCAGTGTCGGACTAGCGGGAGGGTCGCACTTC. Amino acids: CASSVGLAGGSHF. This rearrangement joins TRBV6-6 to TRBJ2-7, with 15 positions matching TRBD2. The CDR3 is 13 amino acids. The germline V gene has CDR1 MNHNY and CDR2 SVGAGI (reference sequence).

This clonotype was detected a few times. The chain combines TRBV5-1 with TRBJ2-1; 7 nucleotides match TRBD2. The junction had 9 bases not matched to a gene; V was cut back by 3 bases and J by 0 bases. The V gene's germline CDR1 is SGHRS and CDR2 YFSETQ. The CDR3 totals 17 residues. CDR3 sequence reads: CASSSSSGRFSYNEQFF. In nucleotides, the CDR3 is TGCGCCAGCAGCTCCTCTAGCGGTCGCTTCTCCTACAATGAGCAGTTCTTC. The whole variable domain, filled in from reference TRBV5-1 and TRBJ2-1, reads KAGVTQTPRYLIKTRGQQVTLSCSPISGHRSVSWYQQTPGQGLQFLFEYFSETQRNKGNFPGRFSGRQFSNSRSEMNVSTLELGDSALYLCASSSSSGRFSYNEQFFGPGTRLTVL.

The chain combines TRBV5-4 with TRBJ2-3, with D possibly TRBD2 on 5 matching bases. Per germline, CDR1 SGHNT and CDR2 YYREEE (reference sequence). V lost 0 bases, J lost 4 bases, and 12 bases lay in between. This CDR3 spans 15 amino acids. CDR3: CASSLDLGAADTQYF. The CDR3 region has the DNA TGTGCCAGCAGCTTGGACTTGGGAGCTGCAGATACGCAGTATTTT.